The present T cell receptor beta chain was sequenced within a study of shared clonotypes between healthy human individuals. For the study at large: A donor's plate count was three for CD4 naive and three for CD4 memory; CD8 naive had two and CD8 memory one. Study findings and constraints: Relative to memory subsets, naive subsets generally showed larger estimated richness. Rarefaction revealed incomplete sorted-subset sequencing despite large depth.

About this clone: Its antigen remains unknown.

Sequencing used immunoSEQ multiplex PCR; TCRdb keeps in-frame clones, though not all of them. The table lists 2 million to 2.5 million clones, 93% of them singletons. Germline loops: CDR1 MDHEN, CDR2 SYDVKM. V shed 11 bases, J shed 3 bases, and the junction held 9 bases outside the gene matches. CDR3 size: 14 residues. This TCR was recovered from a man between 18 and 29 years old in good health. Some clones in this sample may be carry-over from other donors' samples. Input material: naive CD4+ T cells from PBMCs. Subset: CD45RA+ positively selected. The chain combines TRBV28 with TRBJ2-1; TRBD2 agrees at 8 bases. Written as DNA, the CDR3 is TGTGCCGCCGGGAATAGCGGGATCTACAATGAGCAGTTCTTC. Translating gives CAAGNSGIYNEQFF. The complete variable domain, with remaining parts taken from reference TRBV28 and TRBJ2-1, reads DVKVTQSSRYLVKRTGEKVFLECVQDMDHENMFWYRQDPGLGLRLIYFSYDVKMKEKGDIPEGYSVSREKKERFSLILESASTNQTSMYLCAAGNSGIYNEQFFGPGTRLTVL.